This T cell receptor (beta chain) was recorded in a study of T cell repertoires in cytomegalovirus infection. TCRdb processed the reads anew with MiXCR; each CDR3 protein has one entry. The sample consists of hundreds of thousands of distinct CDR3 sequences, roughly 31% of them appearing once. This clonotype occurred a few times. Per germline, CDR1 KGHSH and CDR2 LQKENI. The CDR3 is 19 residues long. V was clipped by 4 bases and J by 7 bases; unmatched bases: 16. The sequence was obtained from a human donor in good health (CMV status not recorded). Some clones in this sample may be carry-over from other donors' samples. Sample: PBMCs. The chain recombines TRBV18 with TRBJ1-6; 10 nucleotides line up with TRBD1. CDR3 protein: CASSLSTGGTLAGNSPLHF. The CDR3 bases are TGTGCCAGCTCACTCTCGACAGGGGGCACCTTGGCTGGGAATTCACCCCTCCACTTT.